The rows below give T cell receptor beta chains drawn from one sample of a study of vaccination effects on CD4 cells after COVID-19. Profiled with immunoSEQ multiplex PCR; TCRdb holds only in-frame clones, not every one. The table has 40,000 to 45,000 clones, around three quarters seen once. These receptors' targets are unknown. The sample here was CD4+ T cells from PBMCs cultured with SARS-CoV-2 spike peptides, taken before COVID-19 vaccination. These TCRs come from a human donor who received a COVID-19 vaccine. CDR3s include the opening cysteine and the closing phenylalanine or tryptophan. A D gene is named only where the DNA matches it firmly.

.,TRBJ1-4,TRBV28,CASTWGGANEKLFF
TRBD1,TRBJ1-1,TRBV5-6,CASSLWTGQGTEAFF
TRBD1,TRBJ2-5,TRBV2,CASTARDSQETQYF
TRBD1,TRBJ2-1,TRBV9,CASSLQGIINNEQFF
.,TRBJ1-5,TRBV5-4,CASSLESGQPQHF
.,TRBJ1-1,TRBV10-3,CAISESLTANTEAFF
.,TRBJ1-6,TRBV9,CASSSAGTLNSPLHF
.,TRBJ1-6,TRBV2,CASSEGVPTLHF
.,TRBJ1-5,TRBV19,CASSTGHLSNQPQHF
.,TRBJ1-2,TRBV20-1,CSAPLPHRYTF
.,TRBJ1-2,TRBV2,CASSGQNYGYTF
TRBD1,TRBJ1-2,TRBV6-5,CASRPQGALNYGYTF
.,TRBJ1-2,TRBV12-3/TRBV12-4,CASSGGDYGYTF
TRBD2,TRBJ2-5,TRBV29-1,CSVELAGRYQETQYF
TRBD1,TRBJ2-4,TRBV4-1,CASSQGQGKAKNIQYF
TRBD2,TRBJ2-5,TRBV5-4,CASSVRLAGGETQYF
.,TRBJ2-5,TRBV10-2,CASSELQRETQYF
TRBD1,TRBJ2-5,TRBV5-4,CASSGSRDRGPGETQYF
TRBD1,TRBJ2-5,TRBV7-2,CASSSRPGGWETQYF
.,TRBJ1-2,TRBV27,CASSLTGTYGYTF
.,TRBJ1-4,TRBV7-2,CASSYMAGANEKLFF
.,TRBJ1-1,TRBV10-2,CASKVRGMNTEAFF
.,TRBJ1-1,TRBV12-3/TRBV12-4,CASSLRGDTAFF
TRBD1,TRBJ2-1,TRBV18,CASSPQDRARQFF
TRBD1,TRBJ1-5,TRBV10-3,CAISEGQGAGNQPQHF